This is a list of T cell receptor beta chains from one sample in a study of radiation and T cells in renal cell carcinoma. The method was immunoSEQ multiplex PCR; TCRdb's version includes in-frame clones alone and lacks a portion of them. Of more than 140,000 clones listed, roughly 85% are singletons. This material consisted of blood, taken from a patient whose treatment included radiotherapy and nephrectomy. These receptors originate from a woman between 50 and 59 years old with renal cell carcinoma. CDR3s include the opening cysteine and the closing phenylalanine or tryptophan. A D gene is named only where the DNA matches it firmly. Only some rows state a clone size, as once, few, many or a class for expanded clones.

>TRBJ2-1|TRBD1|TRBV15|.
CATSRNPFGTGFNEQFF
TGTGCCACCAGCAGGAACCCCTTCGGGACAGGGTTCAATGAGCAGTTCTTC
>TRBJ1-1|.|TRBV6-5|.
CASSPWGGSTEAFF
TGTGCCAGCAGTCCCTGGGGGGGATCCACTGAAGCTTTCTTT
>TRBJ2-6|.|TRBV19|.
CASSMILSGANVLTF
TGTGCCAGTAGTATGATACTCTCTGGGGCCAACGTCCTGACTTTC
>TRBJ2-7|TRBD1|TRBV11-3|.
CASSLSGQGPYEQYF
TGTGCCAGCAGCTTAAGCGGACAGGGCCCCTACGAGCAGTACTTC
>TRBJ2-7|TRBD1|TRBV30|.
CASRAGQGVGEQYF
TGTGCCAGTCGGGCAGGACAGGGGGTCGGCGAGCAGTACTTC
>TRBJ1-2|.|TRBV7-2|.
CASSLARSGYDYGYTF
TGTGCCAGCAGCTTAGCCCGCTCCGGATATGACTATGGCTACACCTTC
>TRBJ2-7|.|TRBV20-1|.
CSARAEEQYF
TGCAGTGCTAGAGCGGAGGAGCAGTACTTC
>TRBJ2-2|TRBD1|TRBV5-1|few
CASSLGSTGGGTGELFF
TGCGCCAGCAGCTTGGGATCCACAGGGGGAGGCACCGGGGAGCTGTTTTTT
>TRBJ2-1|.|TRBV7-2|.
CASSLETGQSYNEQFF
TGTGCCAGCAGCTTAGAAACAGGGCAGTCCTACAATGAGCAGTTCTTC
>TRBJ2-7|TRBD1|TRBV9|.
CASSVEGTGQYEQYF
TGTGCCAGCAGCGTAGAAGGGACAGGCCAGTACGAGCAGTACTTC
>TRBJ2-5|TRBD2|TRBV4-1|.
CASSEVGLAVKETQYF
TGCGCCAGCAGCGAGGTTGGACTAGCGGTAAAAGAGACCCAGTACTTC
>TRBJ2-7|TRBD1|TRBV5-4|.
CASRSGTGGQEQYF
TGTGCCAGCAGGTCCGGGACAGGGGGTCAGGAGCAGTACTTC
>TRBJ1-5|.|TRBV27|.
CASSLIVDRYQPQHF
TGTGCCAGCAGTTTAATTGTGGATCGATATCAGCCCCAGCATTTT
>TRBJ1-4|TRBD1|TRBV15|.
CATSRDSGQGAEKLFF
TGTGCCACCAGCAGAGATAGCGGACAGGGCGCGGAAAAACTGTTTTTT
>TRBJ2-6|TRBD2|TRBV30|.
CALARGGRSGANVLTF
TGTGCCTTGGCGCGGGGGGGCCGGTCTGGGGCCAACGTCCTGACTTTC
>TRBJ2-7|TRBD2|TRBV27|.
CASSLSMTSGGFYEQYF
TGTGCCAGCAGTTTATCGATGACTAGCGGGGGTTTTTACGAGCAGTACTTC
>TRBJ1-1|.|TRBV7-2|.
CASSLGGTTEAFF
TGTGCCAGCAGCTTAGGCGGGACAACTGAAGCTTTCTTT
>TRBJ1-1|.|TRBV5-1|.
CASSLIGGERGEAFF
TGCGCCAGCAGCTTGATTGGAGGAGAGAGGGGTGAAGCTTTCTTT
>TRBJ1-5|.|TRBV11-2|.
CASSNTGNQPQHF
TGTGCCAGCAGCAATACAGGGAATCAGCCCCAGCATTTT
>TRBJ2-3|TRBD2|TRBV4-1|.
CASSQDTASGGLDTQYF
TGCGCCAGCAGCCAAGATACGGCTAGCGGGGGTTTAGATACGCAGTATTTT
>TRBJ1-4|.|TRBV4-1|.
CASSQDREGELFF
TGCGCCAGCAGCCAAGATCGGGAGGGAGAACTGTTTTTT
>TRBJ1-1|.|TRBV10-3|.
CAISTLQGMNTEAFF
TGTGCCATCAGTACACTTCAGGGGATGAACACTGAAGCTTTCTTT
>TRBJ2-3|TRBD1|TRBV5-1|.
CASSLEARGFTDTQYF
TGCGCCAGCAGCTTGGAGGCCAGGGGGTTCACAGATACGCAGTATTTT
>TRBJ2-5|.|TRBV12-5|.
CASGPAGRGETQYF
TGTGCTAGTGGTCCCGCGGGCAGGGGCGAGACCCAGTACTTC
>TRBJ2-6|.|TRBV19|once
CASSEDLSGANVLTF
TGTGCCAGTAGTGAGGATCTCTCTGGGGCCAACGTCCTGACTTTC
>TRBJ2-3|.|TRBV6-4|.
CASSDTAGNTQYF
TGTGCCAGCAGTGACACTGCGGGGAATACGCAGTATTTT
>TRBJ1-1|.|TRBV11-3|few
CASSSDANTEAFF
TGTGCCAGCAGCTCGGACGCAAACACTGAAGCTTTCTTT
>TRBJ2-5|TRBD2|TRBV4-2|.
CASSQEERLGLAGEGTQYF
TGTGCCAGCAGCCAAGAAGAAAGGCTGGGACTAGCGGGAGAGGGGACCCAGTACTTC
>TRBJ2-7|.|TRBV5-5|.
CASSWGHGSYEQYF
TGTGCCAGCAGCTGGGGCCACGGGTCCTACGAGCAGTACTTC
>TRBJ2-5|.|TRBV7-6|.
CASSREETQYF
TGTGCCAGCAGCCGTGAAGAGACCCAGTACTTC
>TRBJ1-1|.|TRBV20-1|.
CSASPGEIF
TGCAGTGCTTCCCCCGGCGAAATCTTT
>TRBJ2-7|.|TRBV10-3|.
CAISEGGEPGVEQYF
TGTGCCATCAGTGAAGGGGGGGAGCCAGGCGTGGAGCAGTACTTC
>TRBJ1-4|.|TRBV6-5|.
CASTRGRWEKLFF
TGTGCCAGCACACGGGGGCGTTGGGAAAAACTGTTTTTT
>TRBJ2-2|TRBD1|TRBV5-6|.
CASSLRTGGNTGELFF
TGTGCCAGCAGCTTGAGGACAGGGGGGAACACCGGGGAGCTGTTTTTT
>TRBJ1-6|TRBD1|TRBV7-2|few
CASSLAGTGYNSPLHF
TGTGCCAGCAGCTTAGCCGGGACAGGGTATAATTCACCCCTCCACTTT
>TRBJ2-7|.|TRBV10-1|.
CASRLARCSYEQYF
TGCGCCAGCAGGCTAGCGCGATGCTCCTACGAGCAGTACTTC
>TRBJ1-1|.|TRBV6-5|.
CASSYSMRGNTEAFF
TGTGCCAGCAGTTACTCAATGCGGGGTAACACTGAAGCTTTCTTT
>TRBJ2-2|.|TRBV5-4|.
CAIPRGANTGELFF
TGTGCCATCCCTCGGGGCGCGAACACCGGGGAGCTGTTTTTT
>TRBJ2-5|.|TRBV19|.
CASMKLGMGETQYF
TGTGCCAGTATGAAATTGGGGATGGGAGAGACCCAGTACTTC
>TRBJ2-1|TRBD1|TRBV14|.
CASSQGRDSFLF
TGTGCCAGCAGCCAAGGTCGGGACAGCTTTCTCTTC
>TRBJ2-7|.|TRBV28|few
CASAHHYEQYF
TGTGCCAGTGCCCATCACTACGAGCAGTACTTC
>TRBJ1-4|.|TRBV7-9|.
CVEGDFATNEKLFF
TGTGTGGAGGGGGACTTTGCAACTAATGAAAAACTGTTTTTT